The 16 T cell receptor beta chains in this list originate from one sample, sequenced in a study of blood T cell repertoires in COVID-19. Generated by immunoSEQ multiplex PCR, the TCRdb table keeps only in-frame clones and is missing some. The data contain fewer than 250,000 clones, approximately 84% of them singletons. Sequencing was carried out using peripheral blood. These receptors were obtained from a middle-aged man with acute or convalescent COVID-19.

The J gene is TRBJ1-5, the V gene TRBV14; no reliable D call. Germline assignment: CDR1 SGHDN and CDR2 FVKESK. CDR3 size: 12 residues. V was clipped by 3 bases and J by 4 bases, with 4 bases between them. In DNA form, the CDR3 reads TGTGCCAGCAGCCACCGGAATCAGCCCCAGCATTTT. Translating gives CASSHRNQPQHF.

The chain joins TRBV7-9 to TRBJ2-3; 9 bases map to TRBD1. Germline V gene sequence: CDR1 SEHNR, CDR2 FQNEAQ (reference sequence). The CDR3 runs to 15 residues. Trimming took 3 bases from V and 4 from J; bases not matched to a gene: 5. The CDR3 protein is CASSFWTGDSDTQYF. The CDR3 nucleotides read TGTGCCAGCAGCTTCTGGACAGGGGACTCAGATACGCAGTATTTT. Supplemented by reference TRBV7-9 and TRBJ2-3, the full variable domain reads DTGVSQNPRHKITKRGQNVTFRCDPISEHNRLYWYRQTLGQGPEFLTYFQNEAQLEKSRLLSDRFSAERPKGSFSTLEIQRTEQGDSAMYLCASSFWTGDSDTQYFGPGTRLTVL.

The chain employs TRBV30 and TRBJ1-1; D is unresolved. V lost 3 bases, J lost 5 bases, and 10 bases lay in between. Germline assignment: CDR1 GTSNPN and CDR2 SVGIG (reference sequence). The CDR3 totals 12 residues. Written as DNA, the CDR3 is TGTGCCTGGAGAGAGGGAGGAACTGAAGCTTTCTTT. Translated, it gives CAWREGGTEAFF.

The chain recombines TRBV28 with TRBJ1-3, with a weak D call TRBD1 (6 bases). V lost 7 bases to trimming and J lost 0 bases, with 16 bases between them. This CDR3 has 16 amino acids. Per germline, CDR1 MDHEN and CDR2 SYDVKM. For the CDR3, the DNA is TGTGCCAGCACCGCCGCCGGGACACCCTCTGGAAACACCATATATTTT. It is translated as CASTAAGTPSGNTIYF.

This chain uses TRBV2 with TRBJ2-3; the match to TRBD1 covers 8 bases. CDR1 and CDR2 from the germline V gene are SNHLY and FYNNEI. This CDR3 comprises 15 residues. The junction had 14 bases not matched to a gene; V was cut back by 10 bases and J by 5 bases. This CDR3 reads CAIRGRDRRLDTQYF. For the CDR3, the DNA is TGTGCCATACGGGGCCGGGACAGGAGATTAGATACGCAGTATTTT.

In DNA form, the CDR3 reads TGTGCCAGCAGCGTAGACCCAGGTTTCGCAGATACGCAGTATTTT. Its translation: CASSVDPGFADTQYF. V and J are TRBV9 and TRBJ2-3; D is ambiguous. Per the germline V gene, CDR1 is SGDLS and CDR2 is YYNGEE. Between the trimmed V and J ends, which lost 0 bases and 4 bases, there was a span of 12 bases. This CDR3 has 15 residues.

The CDR3, as DNA: TGTGCCAGCAGCTTGAAAGGGGCGGCTGAGCAGTTCTTC. Amino acids: CASSLKGAAEQFF. J is TRBJ2-1 and V is TRBV5-4, with a possible D match to TRBD1 (5 bases). CDR1 and CDR2 from the germline V gene are SGHNT and YYREEE (reference sequence). V lost 1 base and J lost 9, with 11 bases in between. The CDR3 is 13 residues long.

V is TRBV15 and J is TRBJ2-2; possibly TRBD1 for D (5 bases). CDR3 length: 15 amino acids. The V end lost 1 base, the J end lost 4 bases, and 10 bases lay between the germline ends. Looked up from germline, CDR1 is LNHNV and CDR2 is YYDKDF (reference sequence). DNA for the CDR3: TGTGCCACCAGCAGAGCCAGGGATGGCACCGGGGAGCTGTTTTTT. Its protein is CATSRARDGTGELFF.

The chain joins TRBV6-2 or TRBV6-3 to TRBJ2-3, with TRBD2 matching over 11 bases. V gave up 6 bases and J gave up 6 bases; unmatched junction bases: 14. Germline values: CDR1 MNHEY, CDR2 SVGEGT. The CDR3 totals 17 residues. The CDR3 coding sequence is TGTGCCAGCAGCCCTCGCGGGGTAGCGGGGGGGCCTGATACGCAGTATTTT. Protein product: CASSPRGVAGGPDTQYF.

The CDR3 DNA reads as TGTGCCAGCAGCTTAAACGAGGGCTACGAGCAGTACTTC. It codes for CASSLNEGYEQYF. The chain links TRBV7-2 to TRBJ2-7; D may be TRBD2 (5 bases). Germline V gene data show CDR1 as SGHTA and CDR2 as FQGNSA. Trimming removed 2 bases at V and 3 bases at J, with 8 bases between. The CDR3 totals 13 residues.

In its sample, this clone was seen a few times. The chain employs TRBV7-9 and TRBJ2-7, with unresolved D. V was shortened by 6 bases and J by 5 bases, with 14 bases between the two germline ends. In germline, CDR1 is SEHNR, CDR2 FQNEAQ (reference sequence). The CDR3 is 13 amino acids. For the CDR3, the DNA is TGTGCCAGCAGATTGAGCGTGAGCCACGAGCAGTACTTC. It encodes CASRLSVSHEQYF.

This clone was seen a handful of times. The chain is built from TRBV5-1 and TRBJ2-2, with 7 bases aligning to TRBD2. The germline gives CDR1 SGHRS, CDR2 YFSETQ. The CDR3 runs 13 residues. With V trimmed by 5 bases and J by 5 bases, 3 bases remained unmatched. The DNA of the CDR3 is TGCGCCAGCAGTCTCGGGGGGACCGGGGAGCTGTTTTTT. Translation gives CASSLGGTGELFF.

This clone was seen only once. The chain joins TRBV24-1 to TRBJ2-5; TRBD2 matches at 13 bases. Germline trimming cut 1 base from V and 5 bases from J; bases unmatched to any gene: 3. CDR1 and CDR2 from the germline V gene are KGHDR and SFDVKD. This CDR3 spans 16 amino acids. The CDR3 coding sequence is TGTGCCACCAGTGATTTAGGACTAGCGGGAGTGGAGACCCAGTACTTC. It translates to CATSDLGLAGVETQYF.

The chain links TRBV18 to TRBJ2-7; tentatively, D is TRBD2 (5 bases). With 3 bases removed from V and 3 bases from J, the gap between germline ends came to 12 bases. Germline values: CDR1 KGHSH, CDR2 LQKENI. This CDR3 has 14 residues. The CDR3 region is CASSPAGVFYEQYF. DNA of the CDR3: TGTGCCAGCTCACCGGCCGGGGTCTTCTACGAGCAGTACTTC.

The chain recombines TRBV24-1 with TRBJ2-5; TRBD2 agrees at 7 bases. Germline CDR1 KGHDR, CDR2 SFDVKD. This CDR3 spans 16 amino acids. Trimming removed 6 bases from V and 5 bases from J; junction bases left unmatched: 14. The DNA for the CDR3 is TGTGCCACCAGTTTTCCTAGCGGCGAGGGTAGGGAGACCCAGTACTTC. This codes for CATSFPSGEGRETQYF.

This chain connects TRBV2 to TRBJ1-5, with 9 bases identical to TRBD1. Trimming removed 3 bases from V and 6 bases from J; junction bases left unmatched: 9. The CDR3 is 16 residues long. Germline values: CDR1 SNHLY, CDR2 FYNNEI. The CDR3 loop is CASSDHTGGGGQPQHF. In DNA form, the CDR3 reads TGTGCCAGCAGTGACCACACAGGGGGCGGAGGTCAGCCCCAGCATTTT. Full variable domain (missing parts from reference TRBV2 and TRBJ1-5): EPEVTQTPSHQVTQMGQEVILRCVPISNHLYFYWYRQILGQKVEFLVSFYNNEISEKSEIFDDQFSVERPDGSNFTLKIRSTKLEDSAMYFCASSDHTGGGGQPQHFGDGTRLSIL.